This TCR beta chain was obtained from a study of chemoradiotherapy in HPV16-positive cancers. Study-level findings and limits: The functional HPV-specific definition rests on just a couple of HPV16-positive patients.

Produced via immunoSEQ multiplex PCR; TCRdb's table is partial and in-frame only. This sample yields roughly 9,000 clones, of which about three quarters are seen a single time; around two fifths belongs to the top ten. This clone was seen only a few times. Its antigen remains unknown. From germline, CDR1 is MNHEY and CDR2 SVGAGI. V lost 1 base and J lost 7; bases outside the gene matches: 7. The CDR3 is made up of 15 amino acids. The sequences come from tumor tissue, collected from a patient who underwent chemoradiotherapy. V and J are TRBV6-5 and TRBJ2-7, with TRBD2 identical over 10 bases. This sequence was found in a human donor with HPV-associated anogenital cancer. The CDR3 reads CASSYLLAGSSEQYF. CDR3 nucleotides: TGTGCCAGCAGTTACTTACTAGCGGGATCGAGTGAGCAGTACTTC.